These 8 T cell receptor beta chains share one sample of origin, sequenced in a study of T-cell memory formation after mild COVID-19. Using its own MiXCR run on the 5' RACE reads, TCRdb lists one record per CDR3 protein. The sample carries some 57,000 distinct CDR3 sequences, more than 9% recorded once. The sequenced material came from PBMCs or a T cell subset sorted from them (not recorded which). The receptor source for this set is a man between 18 and 35 years old who had mild COVID-19 (a few samples of this study predate the infection). Cell type and time point are not known.

V gene TRBV9 combines with J gene TRBJ1-5; D not resolved. This CDR3 is 14 amino acids long. The germline V and J ends were trimmed by 0 bases and 9 bases, with 13 bases remaining between them. Germline loops: CDR1 SGDLS, CDR2 YYNGEE. CDR3 DNA sequence: TGTGCCAGCAGCGTAGGCGACGGACTTGGGCCCCAGCATTTT. Its translation: CASSVGDGLGPQHF.

The rearrangement uses TRBV3-1 and TRBJ1-6; D remains ambiguous. Germline V gene data show CDR1 as LGHDT and CDR2 as YNNKEL (reference sequence). Trimming pared 6 bases from V and 9 bases from J, leaving 15 bases between. The CDR3 has 14 amino acids. The DNA of the CDR3 is TGTGCCAGCAGTCGACAAACCCTCGGTTCACCCCTCCACTTT. It translates to CASSRQTLGSPLHF.

This clonotype turned up a few times. The V gene is TRBV6-2 or TRBV6-3, the J gene TRBJ1-2; D is unclear. In germline, CDR1 is MNHEY, CDR2 SVGEGT. The CDR3 extends over 12 amino acids. V gave up 6 bases and J gave up 8 bases, with 13 bases separating them. The CDR3 region has the DNA TGTGCCAGCAGGACGGGATCCGAAGGCTACACCTTC. This encodes CASRTGSEGYTF.

The rearrangement links TRBV19 to TRBJ2-3; D assignment may be TRBD1 or TRBD2 (5 bases each). V was pared by 3 bases and J by 0 bases, with 10 bases between. The CDR3 runs 15 residues. The germline V gene encodes CDR1 LNHDA and CDR2 SQIVND (reference sequence). The CDR3: CASSILGPSTDTQYF. The CDR3 region has the DNA TGTGCCAGTAGTATTTTGGGACCAAGCACAGATACGCAGTATTTT. Full variable domain (missing parts from reference TRBV19 and TRBJ2-3): DGGITQSPKYLFRKEGQNVTLSCEQNLNHDAMYWYRQDPGQGLRLIYYSQIVNDFQKGDIAEGYSVSREKKESFPLTVTSAQKNPTAFYLCASSILGPSTDTQYFGPGTRLTVL.

This clonotype turned up a few times. The V call is TRBV4-1, the J call TRBJ2-2, with D possibly being TRBD2 (5 bases). Trimming pared 1 base from V and 6 bases from J, leaving 12 bases between. This CDR3 is 15 amino acids long. In germline, CDR1 is MGHRA, CDR2 YSYEKL. The CDR3 nucleotides read TGCGCCAGCAGCCAAGTCCCGGGGATCCCCGGGGAGCTGTTTTTT. It codes for CASSQVPGIPGELFF.

This clonotype was counted at least ten times. This chain uses TRBV18 with TRBJ1-1; D call uncertain. CDR3 size: 14 residues. Germline V lookup: CDR1 KGHSH, CDR2 LQKENI. Deletions cut 2 bases from V and 1 base from J, with 8 bases between. CDR3 sequence: CASSPTATNTEAFF. The CDR3 DNA is TGTGCCAGCTCACCAACGGCGACGAACACTGAAGCTTTCTTT.

This clonotype was seen a few times. The chain links TRBV5-4 to TRBJ1-1, with D possibly TRBD1 on 6 matching bases. The CDR3 consists of 14 residues. Germline loops: CDR1 SGHNT, CDR2 YYREEE (reference sequence). V was shortened by 9 bases and J by 4 bases, with 19 bases between the two germline ends. CDR3 loop: CATGGQGSVTEAFF. DNA for the CDR3: TGTGCCACCGGCGGGCAGGGGTCGGTCACTGAAGCTTTCTTT.

As for this clonotype: The conserved closing phenylalanine or tryptophan is absent in this CDR3, likely reflecting a read error. The CDR3 region has the DNA TGCAGTGCTAGAGATAGAACCTTCCATGGGAGCAATCAGCCCCAGCATCTT. Its translation is CSARDRTFHGSNQPQHL. The chain employs TRBV20-1 and TRBJ1-5; D gene ambiguous. Germline lookup yields CDR1 DFQATT and CDR2 SNEGSKA (reference sequence). This CDR3 is built from 17 residues. V was cut by 0 bases and J by 1 base, with 16 bases left in between.